These T cell receptor beta chains were read from a single sample in a study of technical replicates of blood from several donors. TCRdb keeps only in-frame clones here, not all; method: immunoSEQ multiplex PCR. The table records about 76,000 clones, 65% to 90% of them present only once. Source material: PBMCs. The source is a human donor in good health. Some clones in this sample may be carry-over from other donors' samples. Each CDR3 is given with its conserved first and last residue. The D gene is left open where the match is weak. A row's size may be missing; if present it is once, few, many or a size class.

abundance: NA; v_gene: TRBV5-5; j_gene: TRBJ2-5; d_gene: TRBD2; CDR3nt: TGTGCCAGCAGCCTCCCAACTAGCGGGGAGACCCAGTACTTC; CDR3aa: CASSLPTSGETQYF
abundance: NA; v_gene: TRBV13; j_gene: TRBJ1-3; d_gene: NA; CDR3nt: TGTGCCAGCAGCCGAGGAGGGAGGAGCTCTGGAAACACCATATATTTT; CDR3aa: CASSRGGRSSGNTIYF
abundance: NA; v_gene: TRBV4-2; j_gene: TRBJ2-3; d_gene: TRBD1; CDR3nt: TGTGCCAGCAGCCAAGAGTTCGGGACAGGGGGCCCAGATACGCAGTATTTT; CDR3aa: CASSQEFGTGGPDTQYF
abundance: NA; v_gene: TRBV19; j_gene: TRBJ2-1; d_gene: NA; CDR3nt: TGTGCCAGTAGTATAGCGGGAAATGTCTACAATGAGCAGTTCTTC; CDR3aa: CASSIAGNVYNEQFF
abundance: few; v_gene: TRBV19; j_gene: TRBJ1-1; d_gene: NA; CDR3nt: TGTGCCAGTAGTATCGGTAGGGGCACTGAAGCTTTCTTT; CDR3aa: CASSIGRGTEAFF
abundance: NA; v_gene: TRBV19; j_gene: TRBJ1-2; d_gene: NA; CDR3nt: TGTGCCAGTACTGCCGTAAGTCCTATCTATGGCTACACCTTC; CDR3aa: CASTAVSPIYGYTF
abundance: NA; v_gene: TRBV7-2; j_gene: TRBJ2-7; d_gene: NA; CDR3nt: TGTGCCAGCAGCCCCTACCAGGGGATAAACGAGCAGTACTTC; CDR3aa: CASSPYQGINEQYF
abundance: NA; v_gene: TRBV5-6; j_gene: TRBJ1-5; d_gene: NA; CDR3nt: TGTGCCAGCAGCTCCCGAGGTGGCGGGTGGGAGCCCCAGCATTTT; CDR3aa: CASSSRGGGWEPQHF
abundance: NA; v_gene: TRBV6-6; j_gene: TRBJ2-7; d_gene: NA; CDR3nt: TGTGCCAGCATTCAGGGGCAGGGGCCCTACGAGCAGTACTTC; CDR3aa: CASIQGQGPYEQYF
abundance: NA; v_gene: TRBV5-6; j_gene: TRBJ2-3; d_gene: NA; CDR3nt: TGTGCCAGCAGCCCCACGGGACAGCCAAGGGGGAGGGATACGCAGTATTTT; CDR3aa: CASSPTGQPRGRDTQYF
abundance: once; v_gene: TRBV7-9; j_gene: TRBJ2-3; d_gene: TRBD2; CDR3nt: TGTGCCAGCAGCGCTGGGACTAGCGGGGGCACAGATACGCAGTATTTT; CDR3aa: CASSAGTSGGTDTQYF
abundance: NA; v_gene: TRBV14; j_gene: TRBJ2-2; d_gene: NA; CDR3nt: TGTGCCAGCAGCCAAGAGCAGAAGGGAGACTCGAACACCGGGGAGCTGTTTTTT; CDR3aa: CASSQEQKGDSNTGELFF
abundance: NA; v_gene: TRBV7-3; j_gene: TRBJ2-1; d_gene: TRBD2; CDR3nt: TGTGCCAGCAGCTTAGTGGCTAGCGGGAGAGTTTACGAGCAGTTCTTC; CDR3aa: CASSLVASGRVYEQFF
abundance: NA; v_gene: TRBV9; j_gene: TRBJ2-1; d_gene: TRBD2; CDR3nt: TGTGCCAGCAGCGTGCGGGGTAGCGGGGGCAATGAGCAGTTCTTC; CDR3aa: CASSVRGSGGNEQFF
abundance: NA; v_gene: TRBV7-2; j_gene: TRBJ2-5; d_gene: NA; CDR3nt: TGTGCCAGCAGCTTTGTTTCCAGCCAAGAGACCCAGTACTTC; CDR3aa: CASSFVSSQETQYF
abundance: NA; v_gene: TRBV7-6; j_gene: TRBJ1-4; d_gene: NA; CDR3nt: TGTGCCAGCAGCCAGCGGGGCTCTGGTAATGAAAAACTGTTTTTT; CDR3aa: CASSQRGSGNEKLFF
abundance: NA; v_gene: TRBV7-2; j_gene: TRBJ1-2; d_gene: NA; CDR3nt: TGTGCCAGCAGCTTAGCGGCAGAGGGAGGCTACACCTTC; CDR3aa: CASSLAAEGGYTF
abundance: NA; v_gene: TRBV10-1; j_gene: TRBJ2-1; d_gene: NA; CDR3nt: TGCGCCAGCAGCGGAGGTTGGAGCGGCGCTTACAATGAGCAGTTCTTC; CDR3aa: CASSGGWSGAYNEQFF
abundance: NA; v_gene: TRBV7-9; j_gene: TRBJ2-1; d_gene: TRBD2; CDR3nt: TGTGCCAGCGGCGGGGGGCAGTACAATGAGCAGTTCTTC; CDR3aa: CASGGGQYNEQFF
abundance: NA; v_gene: TRBV7-6; j_gene: TRBJ2-1; d_gene: TRBD2; CDR3nt: TGTGCCAGCAGCGTAGATGGGACTAGCGTATTGGATGAGCAGTTCTTC; CDR3aa: CASSVDGTSVLDEQFF
abundance: NA; v_gene: TRBV9; j_gene: TRBJ1-4; d_gene: TRBD1; CDR3nt: TGTGCCAGCAGTGGGACAGGGAGTGCGGAAAAACTGTTTTTT; CDR3aa: CASSGTGSAEKLFF
abundance: NA; v_gene: TRBV9; j_gene: TRBJ2-6; d_gene: NA; CDR3nt: TGTGCCAGCAGCGTACGGGGAAGCGGGGCCAACGTCCTGACTTTC; CDR3aa: CASSVRGSGANVLTF
abundance: once; v_gene: TRBV19; j_gene: TRBJ2-7; d_gene: NA; CDR3nt: TGTGCCAGTAGTACGGACAGTTTTTACGAGCAGTACTTC; CDR3aa: CASSTDSFYEQYF
abundance: NA; v_gene: TRBV30; j_gene: TRBJ1-1; d_gene: TRBD1; CDR3nt: TGTGCCTGGAGGATAACAGGGGGGAACACTGAAGCTTTCTTT; CDR3aa: CAWRITGGNTEAFF
abundance: NA; v_gene: TRBV7-2; j_gene: TRBJ1-4; d_gene: NA; CDR3nt: TGTGCCAGCAGTCGAGCAACTAATGAAAAACTGTTTTTT; CDR3aa: CASSRATNEKLFF
abundance: NA; v_gene: TRBV2; j_gene: TRBJ2-2; d_gene: NA; CDR3nt: TGTGCCAGCAACTCGGACACCGGGGAGCTGTTTTTT; CDR3aa: CASNSDTGELFF
abundance: NA; v_gene: TRBV7-3; j_gene: TRBJ2-5; d_gene: NA; CDR3nt: TGTGCCAGCAGCCCGGGGGTTGGGGAGACCCAGTACTTC; CDR3aa: CASSPGVGETQYF
abundance: once; v_gene: TRBV10-2; j_gene: TRBJ2-5; d_gene: TRBD2; CDR3nt: TGCGCCAGCAAGATAGGACTAGCGACAGAGACCCAGTACTTC; CDR3aa: CASKIGLATETQYF
abundance: NA; v_gene: TRBV9; j_gene: TRBJ1-6; d_gene: NA; CDR3nt: TGTGCCAGCAGCGTAGGTCGCGAAGTATATAATTCACCCCTCCACTTT; CDR3aa: CASSVGREVYNSPLHF
abundance: NA; v_gene: TRBV15; j_gene: TRBJ1-5; d_gene: NA; CDR3nt: TGTGCCACCAGTAGGAGGGATAGCAATCAGCCCCAGCATTTT; CDR3aa: CATSRRDSNQPQHF
abundance: NA; v_gene: TRBV13; j_gene: TRBJ1-2; d_gene: TRBD1; CDR3nt: TGTGCCAGCAGCTTTGGCAGGGGGGTTGGCTACACCTTC; CDR3aa: CASSFGRGVGYTF
abundance: NA; v_gene: TRBV19; j_gene: TRBJ1-5; d_gene: TRBD1; CDR3nt: TGTGCCAGTAGTTACAGGACAGGAGAACGCAATCAGCCCCAGCATTTT; CDR3aa: CASSYRTGERNQPQHF
abundance: NA; v_gene: TRBV6-1; j_gene: TRBJ2-1; d_gene: NA; CDR3nt: TGTGCCAGCAGTGTTTCGGGGAATGAGCAGTTCTTC; CDR3aa: CASSVSGNEQFF
abundance: NA; v_gene: TRBV9; j_gene: TRBJ1-5; d_gene: NA; CDR3nt: TGTGCCAGCAGCCCATTGCGGGCAGCCTATGTTTATAGCAATCAGCCCCAGCATTTT; CDR3aa: CASSPLRAAYVYSNQPQHF
abundance: NA; v_gene: TRBV13; j_gene: TRBJ2-1; d_gene: NA; CDR3nt: TGTGCCAGCAGCCAAGACAAGACTAGGAGTGTTGAGCAGTTCTTC; CDR3aa: CASSQDKTRSVEQFF
abundance: NA; v_gene: TRBV18; j_gene: TRBJ1-1; d_gene: NA; CDR3nt: TGTGCCAGCTCACCACCGAGGGCGATCAGGACTGAAGCTTTCTTT; CDR3aa: CASSPPRAIRTEAFF
abundance: NA; v_gene: TRBV20-1; j_gene: TRBJ1-1; d_gene: NA; CDR3nt: TGCAGTGCCACCCCTAAGAGTGAAGCTTTCTTT; CDR3aa: CSATPKSEAFF
abundance: NA; v_gene: TRBV19; j_gene: TRBJ1-5; d_gene: NA; CDR3nt: TGTGCCAGTAGTCTTAATAGCAATCAGCCCCAGCATTTT; CDR3aa: CASSLNSNQPQHF
abundance: NA; v_gene: TRBV5-1; j_gene: TRBJ1-1; d_gene: NA; CDR3nt: TGCGCCAGCAGCTTGGCCGGGGGATACACTGAAGCTTTCTTT; CDR3aa: CASSLAGGYTEAFF
abundance: NA; v_gene: TRBV6-1; j_gene: TRBJ1-5; d_gene: TRBD1; CDR3nt: TGTGCCAGCAGTGAATATTTGACAGGGGGCCAGCCCCAGCATTTT; CDR3aa: CASSEYLTGGQPQHF
abundance: NA; v_gene: TRBV19; j_gene: TRBJ1-5; d_gene: TRBD1; CDR3nt: TGTGCCAGTAGGGGGACAGGGTATAGCAATCAGCCCCAGCATTTT; CDR3aa: CASRGTGYSNQPQHF
abundance: NA; v_gene: TRBV28; j_gene: TRBJ1-2; d_gene: TRBD1; CDR3nt: TGTGCCAGCAGCTCTAAGACAGGGGCTCTTGGCTACACCTTC; CDR3aa: CASSSKTGALGYTF
abundance: NA; v_gene: TRBV18; j_gene: TRBJ1-1; d_gene: TRBD1; CDR3nt: TGTGCCAGCTCGCAGGGACAGGGGGCAGGTCGGGCTTTCTTT; CDR3aa: CASSQGQGAGRAFF
abundance: NA; v_gene: TRBV30; j_gene: TRBJ1-2; d_gene: TRBD1; CDR3nt: TGTGCCTGGAGTACACAGGGGGACTATGGCTACACCTTC; CDR3aa: CAWSTQGDYGYTF